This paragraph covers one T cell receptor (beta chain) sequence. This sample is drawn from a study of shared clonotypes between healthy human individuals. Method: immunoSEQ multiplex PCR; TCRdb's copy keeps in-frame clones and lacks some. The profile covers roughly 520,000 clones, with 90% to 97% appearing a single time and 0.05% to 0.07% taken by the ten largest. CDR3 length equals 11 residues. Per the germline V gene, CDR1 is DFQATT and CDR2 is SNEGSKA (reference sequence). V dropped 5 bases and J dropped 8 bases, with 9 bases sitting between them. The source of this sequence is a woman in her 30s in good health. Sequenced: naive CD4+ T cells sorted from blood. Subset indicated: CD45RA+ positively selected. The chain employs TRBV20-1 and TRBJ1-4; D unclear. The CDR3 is CSAPGREKLFF. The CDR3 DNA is TGCAGTGCTCCCGGGAGGGAAAAACTGTTTTTT.